This T cell receptor (beta chain) came from a study of T cells in Graves' hyperthyroidism and ophthalmopathy. Regions amplified from RNA transcripts were the TCR beta CDR3 regions. An initial round of RT-PCR targeting the TCR CDR3 relied on the HTBI primer set. TCRdb fed the multiplex PCR reads into MiXCR, producing one record per CDR3 protein. The sample lists some 770,000 distinct CDR3 sequences, roughly 15% occurring once. There are 15 residues in the CDR3. With 4 bases clipped from V and 8 bases from J, the junction kept 8 bases outside the gene matches. Germline-derived CDR1 and CDR2 are MNHEY and SMNVEV (reference sequence). Graves' hyperthyroidism was deemed stable absent ophthalmopathy progression within 18 months. Based on clinical symptoms, serum thyroxine and TRAb, thyroid ultrasound and orbital computed tomography, diagnoses were reached.

The chain employs TRBV27 and TRBJ2-4, with 10 bases matching TRBD1. Material for sequencing was blood. This clonotype originated in a man in his late teens or twenties with Graves' hyperthyroidism. CDR3 protein: CASSWGPGTGDIQYF. CDR3 coding DNA: TGTGCCAGCAGTTGGGGACCCGGGACAGGGGACATTCAGTACTTC.